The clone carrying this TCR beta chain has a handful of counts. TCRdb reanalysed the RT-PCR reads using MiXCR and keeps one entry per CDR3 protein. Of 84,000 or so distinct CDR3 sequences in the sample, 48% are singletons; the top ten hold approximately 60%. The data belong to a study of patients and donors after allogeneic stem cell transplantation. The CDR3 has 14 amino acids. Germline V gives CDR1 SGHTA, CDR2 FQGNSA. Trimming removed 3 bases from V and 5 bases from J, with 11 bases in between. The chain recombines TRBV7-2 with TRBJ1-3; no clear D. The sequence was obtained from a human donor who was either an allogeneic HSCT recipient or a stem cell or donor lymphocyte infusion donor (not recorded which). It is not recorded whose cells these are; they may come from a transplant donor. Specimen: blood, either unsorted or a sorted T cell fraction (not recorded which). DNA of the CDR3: TGTGCCAGCAGCTTGAGGATTTTGAGAAACACCATATATTTT. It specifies CASSLRILRNTIYF.